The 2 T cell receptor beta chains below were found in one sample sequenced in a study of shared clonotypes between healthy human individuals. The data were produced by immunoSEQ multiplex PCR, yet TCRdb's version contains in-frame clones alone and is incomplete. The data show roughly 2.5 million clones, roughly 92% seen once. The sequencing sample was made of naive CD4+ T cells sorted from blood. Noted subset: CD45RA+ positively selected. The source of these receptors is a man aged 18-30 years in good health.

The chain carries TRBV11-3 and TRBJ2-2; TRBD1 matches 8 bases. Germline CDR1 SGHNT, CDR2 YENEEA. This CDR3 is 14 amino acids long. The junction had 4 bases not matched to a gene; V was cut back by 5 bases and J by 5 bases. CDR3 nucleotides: TGTGCCAGCAGCCAGGGGGCAGAAACCGGGGAGCTGTTTTTT. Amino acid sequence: CASSQGAETGELFF.

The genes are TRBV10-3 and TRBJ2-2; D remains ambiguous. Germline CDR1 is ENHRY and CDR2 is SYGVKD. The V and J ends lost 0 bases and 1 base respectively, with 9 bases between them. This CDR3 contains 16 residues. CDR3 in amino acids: CAISESLTGNTGELFF. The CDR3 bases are TGTGCCATCAGTGAGTCTTTGACCGGGAACACCGGGGAGCTGTTTTTT.